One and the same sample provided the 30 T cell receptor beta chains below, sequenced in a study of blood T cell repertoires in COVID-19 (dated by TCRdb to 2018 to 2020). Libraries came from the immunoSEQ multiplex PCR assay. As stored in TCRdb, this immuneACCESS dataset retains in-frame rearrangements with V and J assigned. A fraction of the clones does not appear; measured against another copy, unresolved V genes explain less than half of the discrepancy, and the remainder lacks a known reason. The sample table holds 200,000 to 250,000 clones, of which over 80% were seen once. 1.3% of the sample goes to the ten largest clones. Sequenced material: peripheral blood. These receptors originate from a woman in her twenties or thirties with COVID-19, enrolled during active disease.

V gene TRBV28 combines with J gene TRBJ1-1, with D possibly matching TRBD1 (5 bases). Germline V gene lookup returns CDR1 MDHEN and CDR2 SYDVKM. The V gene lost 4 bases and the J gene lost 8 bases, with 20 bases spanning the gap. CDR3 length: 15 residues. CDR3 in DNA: TGTGCCAGCAGTTCGAACAGGAGAAGTTTTCAGGAAGCTTTCTTT. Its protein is CASSSNRRSFQEAFF.

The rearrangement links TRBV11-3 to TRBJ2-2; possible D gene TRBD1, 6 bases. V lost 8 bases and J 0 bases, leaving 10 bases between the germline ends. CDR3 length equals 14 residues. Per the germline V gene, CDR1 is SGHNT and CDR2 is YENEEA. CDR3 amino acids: CASEDRPNTGELFF. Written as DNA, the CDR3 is TGTGCCAGCGAAGACAGGCCGAACACCGGGGAGCTGTTTTTT.

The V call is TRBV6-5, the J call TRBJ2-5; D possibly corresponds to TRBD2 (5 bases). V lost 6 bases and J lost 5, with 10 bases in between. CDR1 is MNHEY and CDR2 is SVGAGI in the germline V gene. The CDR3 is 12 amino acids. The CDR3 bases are TGTGCCAGCAGCCCGCGGAGGGAGACCCAGTACTTC. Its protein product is CASSPRRETQYF.

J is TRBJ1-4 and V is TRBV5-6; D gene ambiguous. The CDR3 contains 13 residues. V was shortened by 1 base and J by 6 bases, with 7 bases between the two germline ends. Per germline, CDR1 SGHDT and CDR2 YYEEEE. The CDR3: CASSLMRDEKLFF. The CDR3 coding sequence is TGTGCCAGCAGCTTGATGAGGGATGAAAAACTGTTTTTT.

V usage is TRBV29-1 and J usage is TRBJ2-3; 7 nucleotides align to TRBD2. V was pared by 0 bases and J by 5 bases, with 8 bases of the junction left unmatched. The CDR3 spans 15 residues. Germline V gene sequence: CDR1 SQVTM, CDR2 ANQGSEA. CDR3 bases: TGCAGCGTTGAAGAATGGGCTAGCGGTGGAGATACGCAGTATTTT. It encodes CSVEEWASGGDTQYF.

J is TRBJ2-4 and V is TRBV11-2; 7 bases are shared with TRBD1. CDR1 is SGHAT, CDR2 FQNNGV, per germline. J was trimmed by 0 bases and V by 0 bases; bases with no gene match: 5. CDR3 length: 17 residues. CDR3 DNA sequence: TGTGCCAGCAGCTTAGATCGGGACAGACTAGCCAAAAACATTCAGTACTTC. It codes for CASSLDRDRLAKNIQYF.

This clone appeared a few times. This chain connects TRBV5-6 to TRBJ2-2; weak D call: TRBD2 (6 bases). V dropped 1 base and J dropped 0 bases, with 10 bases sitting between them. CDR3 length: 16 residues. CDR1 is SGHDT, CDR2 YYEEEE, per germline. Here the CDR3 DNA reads TGTGCCAGCAGCTTGTTGGGCGGGGCGAACACCGGGGAGCTGTTTTTT. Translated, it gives CASSLLGGANTGELFF.

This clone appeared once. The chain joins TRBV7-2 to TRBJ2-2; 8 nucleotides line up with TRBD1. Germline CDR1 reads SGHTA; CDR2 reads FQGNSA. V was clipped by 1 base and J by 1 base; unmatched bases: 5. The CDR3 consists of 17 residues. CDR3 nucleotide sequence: TGTGCCAGCAGCTTAGGCCCCAGGGGGCGGAACACCGGGGAGCTGTTTTTT. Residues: CASSLGPRGRNTGELFF.

The CDR3 protein is CASSYGGKAKNIQYF. The CDR3, as DNA: TGTGCCAGCAGTTACGGCGGTAAAGCCAAAAACATTCAGTACTTC. This chain joins TRBV6-6 and TRBJ2-4; D gene unclear. Trimming cost V 2 bases and J 0 bases, with 8 bases left between them. There are 15 residues in the CDR3. Germline values: CDR1 MNHNY, CDR2 SVGAGI (reference sequence).

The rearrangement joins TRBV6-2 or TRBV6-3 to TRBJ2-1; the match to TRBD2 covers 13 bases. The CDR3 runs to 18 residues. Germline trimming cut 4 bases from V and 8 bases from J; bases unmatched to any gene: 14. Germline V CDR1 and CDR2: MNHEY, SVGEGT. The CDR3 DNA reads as TGTGCCAGCAGTTCCGGGCGAGGACTAGCGGGAGTTTGGTATGAGCAGTTCTTC. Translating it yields CASSSGRGLAGVWYEQFF.

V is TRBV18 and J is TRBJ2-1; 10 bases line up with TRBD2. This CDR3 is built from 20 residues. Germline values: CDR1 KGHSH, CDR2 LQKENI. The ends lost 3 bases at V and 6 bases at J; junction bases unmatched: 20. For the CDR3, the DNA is TGTGCCAGCTCACCGTTAAGGGTCCCAACCGGGACTAGCGTAAGCAATGAGCAGTTCTTC. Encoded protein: CASSPLRVPTGTSVSNEQFF.

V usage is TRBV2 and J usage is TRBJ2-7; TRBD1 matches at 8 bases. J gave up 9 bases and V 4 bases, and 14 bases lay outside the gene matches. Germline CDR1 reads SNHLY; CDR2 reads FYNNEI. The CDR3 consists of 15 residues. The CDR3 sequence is CASSAEAGGIGWQYF. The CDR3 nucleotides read TGTGCCAGCAGTGCTGAAGCAGGGGGCATAGGTTGGCAGTACTTC.

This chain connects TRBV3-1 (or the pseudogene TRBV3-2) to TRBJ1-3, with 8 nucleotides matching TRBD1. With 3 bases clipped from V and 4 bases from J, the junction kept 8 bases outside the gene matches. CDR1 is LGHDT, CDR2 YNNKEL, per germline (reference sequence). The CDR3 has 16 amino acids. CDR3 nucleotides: TGTGCCAGCAGCCATGCCGACAGGGGTGTGGGAAACACCATATATTTT. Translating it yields CASSHADRGVGNTIYF.

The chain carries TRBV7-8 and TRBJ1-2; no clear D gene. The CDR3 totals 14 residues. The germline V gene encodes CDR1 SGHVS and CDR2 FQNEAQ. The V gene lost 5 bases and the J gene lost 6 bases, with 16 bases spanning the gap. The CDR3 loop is CASSPIAGYDGYTF. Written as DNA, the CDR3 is TGTGCCAGCAGCCCCATAGCCGGGTATGATGGCTACACCTTC.

CDR3 amino acids: CASSVDRRNEQFF. As DNA, the CDR3 is TGTGCCAGCAGCGTAGACAGGCGGAATGAGCAGTTCTTC. The chain is built from TRBV9 and TRBJ2-1; tentative D call: TRBD1 (5 bases). The CDR3 consists of 13 residues. Trimming stripped 0 bases from V and 7 bases from J, with 8 bases between. Looked up from germline, CDR1 is SGDLS and CDR2 is YYNGEE. The whole variable domain, remainder taken from reference TRBV9 and TRBJ2-1, is DSGVTQTPKHLITATGQRVTLRCSPRSGDLSVYWYQQSLDQGLQFLIQYYNGEERAKGNILERFSAQQFPDLHSELNLSSLELGDSALYFCASSVDRRNEQFFGPGTRLTVL.

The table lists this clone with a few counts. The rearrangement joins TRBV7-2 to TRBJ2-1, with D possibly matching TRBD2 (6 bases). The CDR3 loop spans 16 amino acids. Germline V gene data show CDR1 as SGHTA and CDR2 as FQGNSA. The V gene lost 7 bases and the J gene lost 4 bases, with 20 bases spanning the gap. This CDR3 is CASNSPSGGRYNEQFF. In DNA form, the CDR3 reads TGTGCCAGCAACAGCCCAAGCGGAGGGCGGTACAATGAGCAGTTCTTC.

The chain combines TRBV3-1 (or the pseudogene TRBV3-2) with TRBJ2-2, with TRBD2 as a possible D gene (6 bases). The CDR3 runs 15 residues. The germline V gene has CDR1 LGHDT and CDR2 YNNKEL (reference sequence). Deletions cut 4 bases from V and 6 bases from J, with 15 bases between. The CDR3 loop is CASSRGTLRPGELFF. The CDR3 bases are TGTGCCAGCAGCCGCGGGACCCTAAGGCCCGGGGAGCTGTTTTTT.

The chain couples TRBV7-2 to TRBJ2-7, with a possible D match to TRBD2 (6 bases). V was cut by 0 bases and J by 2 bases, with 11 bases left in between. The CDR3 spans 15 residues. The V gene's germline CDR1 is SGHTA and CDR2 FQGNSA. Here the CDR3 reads CASSLAPGETYEQYF. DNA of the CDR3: TGTGCCAGCAGCTTAGCCCCGGGAGAGACCTACGAGCAGTACTTC.

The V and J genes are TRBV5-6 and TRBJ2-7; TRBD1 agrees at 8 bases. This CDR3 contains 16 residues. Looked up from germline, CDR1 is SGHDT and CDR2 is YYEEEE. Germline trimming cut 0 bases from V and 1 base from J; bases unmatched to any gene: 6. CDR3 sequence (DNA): TGTGCCAGCAGCTTGGTCGCAGGACAGGGATCCTACGAGCAGTACTTC. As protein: CASSLVAGQGSYEQYF.

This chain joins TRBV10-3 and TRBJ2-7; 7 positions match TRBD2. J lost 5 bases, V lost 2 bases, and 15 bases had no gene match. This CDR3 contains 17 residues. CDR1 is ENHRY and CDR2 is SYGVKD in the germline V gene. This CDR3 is CAISELLGGGLGNEQYF. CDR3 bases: TGTGCCATCAGTGAGCTGCTTGGCGGGGGTTTAGGGAACGAGCAGTACTTC.

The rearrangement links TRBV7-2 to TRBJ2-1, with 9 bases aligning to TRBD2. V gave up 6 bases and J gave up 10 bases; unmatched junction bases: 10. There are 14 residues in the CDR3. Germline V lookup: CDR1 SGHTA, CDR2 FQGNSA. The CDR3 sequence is CASRRAGGPREQFF. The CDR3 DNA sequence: TGTGCCAGCAGGAGGGCGGGGGGGCCCAGGGAGCAGTTCTTC.

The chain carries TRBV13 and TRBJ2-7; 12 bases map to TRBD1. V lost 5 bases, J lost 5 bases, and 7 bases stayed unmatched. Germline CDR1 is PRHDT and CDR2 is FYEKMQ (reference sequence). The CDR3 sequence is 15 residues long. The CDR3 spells CASSTTGTGGHEQYF. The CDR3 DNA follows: TGTGCCAGCAGCACCACCGGGACAGGGGGCCACGAGCAGTACTTC.

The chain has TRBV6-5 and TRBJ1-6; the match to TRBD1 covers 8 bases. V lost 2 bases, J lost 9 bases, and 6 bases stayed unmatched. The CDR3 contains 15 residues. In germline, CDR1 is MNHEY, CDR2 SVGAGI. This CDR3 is CASSYGGQGSSPLHF. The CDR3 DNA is TGTGCCAGCAGTTACGGCGGACAGGGTAGTTCACCCCTCCACTTT.

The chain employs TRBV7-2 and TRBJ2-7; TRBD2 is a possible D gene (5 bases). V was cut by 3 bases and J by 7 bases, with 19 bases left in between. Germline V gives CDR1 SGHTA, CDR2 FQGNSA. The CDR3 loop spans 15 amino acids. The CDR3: CASSFSRDLLREQYF. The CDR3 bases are TGTGCCAGCAGCTTCTCCCGGGATTTGCTACGGGAGCAGTACTTC.

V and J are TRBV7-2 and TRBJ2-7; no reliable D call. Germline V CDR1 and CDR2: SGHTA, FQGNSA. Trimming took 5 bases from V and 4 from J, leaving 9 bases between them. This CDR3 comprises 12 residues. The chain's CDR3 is CASSRSEYEQYF. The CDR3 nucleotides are TGTGCCAGCAGCCGCTCTGAGTACGAGCAGTACTTC.

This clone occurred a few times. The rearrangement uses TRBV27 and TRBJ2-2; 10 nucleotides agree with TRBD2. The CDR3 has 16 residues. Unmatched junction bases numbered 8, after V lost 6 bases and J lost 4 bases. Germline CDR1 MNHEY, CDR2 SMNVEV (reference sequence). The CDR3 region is CASSLLAGAFTGELFF. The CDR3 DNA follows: TGTGCCAGCAGCCTCCTAGCGGGGGCCTTCACCGGGGAGCTGTTTTTT.

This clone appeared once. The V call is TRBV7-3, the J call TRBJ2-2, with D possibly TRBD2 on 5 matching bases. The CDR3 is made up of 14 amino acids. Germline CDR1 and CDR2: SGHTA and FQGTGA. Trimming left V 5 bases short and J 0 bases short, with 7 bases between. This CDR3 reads CASSTGANTGELFF. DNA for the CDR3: TGTGCCAGCAGCACCGGGGCGAACACCGGGGAGCTGTTTTTT.

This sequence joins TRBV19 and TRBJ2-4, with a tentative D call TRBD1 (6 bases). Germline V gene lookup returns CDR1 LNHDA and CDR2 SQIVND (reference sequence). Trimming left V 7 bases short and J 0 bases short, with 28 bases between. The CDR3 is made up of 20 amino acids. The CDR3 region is CASTPGAGSITRLAKNIQYF. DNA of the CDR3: TGTGCCAGTACCCCAGGGGCAGGGAGTATTACCCGGCTAGCCAAAAACATTCAGTACTTC.

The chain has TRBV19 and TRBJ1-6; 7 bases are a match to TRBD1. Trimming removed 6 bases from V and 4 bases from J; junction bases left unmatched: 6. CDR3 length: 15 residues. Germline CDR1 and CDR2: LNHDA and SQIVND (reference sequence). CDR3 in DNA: TGTGCCAGTAGATCTCAGACAGGGTATAATTCACCCCTCCACTTT. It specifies CASRSQTGYNSPLHF.

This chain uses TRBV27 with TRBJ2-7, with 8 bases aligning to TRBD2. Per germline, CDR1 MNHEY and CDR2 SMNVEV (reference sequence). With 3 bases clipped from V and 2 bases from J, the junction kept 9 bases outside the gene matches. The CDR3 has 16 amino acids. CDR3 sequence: CASSFSGGSGPYEQYF. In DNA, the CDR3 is TGTGCCAGCAGTTTCAGCGGGGGCAGTGGACCCTACGAGCAGTACTTC.